This TCR beta chain was captured by sequencing in a study of shared clonotypes between healthy human individuals (dated by TCRdb to 2019 to 2021). Context from the whole study: The cohort comprised a couple of women and a few men aged 18 to 49 years. Per donor, three plates each were used for CD4 naive and CD4 memory, two for CD8 naive, and one for CD8 memory. Blood TCR repertoires of about 5 healthy adults were deeply sequenced to estimate repertoire size and the extent of clonotype sharing between individuals. Libraries were prepared and TCR repertoires were sequenced by different laboratories using diverse techniques, in order to increase sequencing depth and limit assay-specific biases. Each donor's leukapheresis produced roughly between roughly 0.94 and 9.5 billion PBMCs.

The CDR3 runs 15 residues from the cysteine to the phenylalanine. The entry retains the CDR3 DNA only, 45 bases that are in frame from base 1. Based on the germline V gene (reference sequence), the CDR1 and CDR2 sequences are SEHNR and FQNEAQ. Trimming takes 6 bases from V and 4 bases from J, and the germline ends sit 17 bases apart. What the study reported, not specific to this receptor: Incomplete sequencing was indicated by rarefaction of sorted-subset datasets, despite the large sequencing depth. Sampling was limited to blood, and TCR repertoires in tissue likely differ from TCR repertoires in blood. When four donors were compared, the shared fraction of clonotypes was about 5% for naive CD4, less than 4% for naive CD8, more than 2% for memory CD4, and 0.4% for memory CD8. Naive subsets generally had larger estimated clonotype richness than memory subsets. Higher generation probabilities were observed for clonotypes shared by all four sorted-subset donors than for non-shared clonotypes. The genetic and exposure-history diversity represented was limited by the small number of donors. Pairwise subsampling led to the expectation that sequencing depth would affect the degree of clonotype sharing among donors.

Comment on this clone: Its antigen is currently not known. Nothing much larger sits one base from this clone, and base qualities are not available.

Using the deep immunoSEQ assay, multiplex PCR amplified TCR CDR3 regions from genomic DNA. Extracted genomic DNA from each cell subset was spread evenly across all wells of several immunoSEQ 96-well plates, with each plate serving as a replicate. For sorted subsets, roughly 200 ng genomic DNA, equal to approximately 30,000 T cell genomes, was loaded into each replicate PCR. Purified libraries were measured with a Qubit 3.0 fluorometer, size-checked on a Bioanalyzer 2100, and measured again with the KAPA Library Quantification kit. Each immunoSEQ 96-well plate was sequenced on its own single-read 150-cycle Illumina NextSeq 550 flow cell. Concerning the study's data processing: The immunoSEQ output contained only junctional sequences without quality scores, so filtering could not match that applied to full-length reads. To assign V/J genes and CDR3, sequences were annotated using PyIR, a Python wrapper for IgBLAST v1.9, with IMGT germline references. Any read was removed if the V/J assignment was weak (E-value above 1e-6), the CDR3 was missing, or the read contained stop codons, out-of-frame junctions, or ambiguous translated residues. V3J clonotypes were defined as sequences sharing the same inferred V gene, J gene, and CDR3 amino acid sequence. Percentage overlap between repertoires was computed as shared unique clonotypes divided by the size of the smaller repertoire. Richness of each repertoire was evaluated using RTK rarefaction, the Chao1 estimator, and Recon v2.1 estimates of unobserved clonotypes. Generation probabilities for all TCRbeta clonotypes obtained by the gDNA method from a handful of donors were computed using OLGA. Sourced from immuneACCESS, this table was stored by TCRdb with only in-frame sequences that have V and J called. A share of the clones is absent; for the studies checked, an unresolved V gene accounts for under half, and the remainder has no known explanation. The V and J calls and clone size come from that table; D and trimming were worked out from the DNA. The sample table contains some 800,000 clones; only one count was recorded for approximately 92% of them. 20% to 30% of the sample is taken by the ten largest.

For the CD8 naive samples, CD45RO-negative cells were positively selected for CCR7, yielding a CD45RA+CCR7+ population from which TemRA cells were excluded. Healthy HIV-negative adults with no recently reported acute infections or vaccinations were included as donors. Only Caucasian adults living in Nashville, Tennessee, USA were represented among the donors. After blood collection by leukapheresis, PBMCs were isolated using Ficoll-Histopaque density gradient centrifugation and then cryopreserved in the vapor phase of liquid nitrogen. Analytical flow cytometry was used to check the purity and quantity of every magnetically sorted T cell population. Genomic DNA was isolated from every sorted fraction and measured by UV absorbance on a Nanodrop 2000c.

This sequence uses TRBV7-9 and TRBJ2-3; the D gene is perhaps TRBD2, from 5 matching bases. The sample consisted of naive CD8+ T cells sorted from blood. What the cell subset or site label conveys for this sample: CD45RA+CCR7+. This receptor was taken from a man younger than 40 in good health. The DNA sequence is as follows: TGTGCCAGCAGACCCCCGGGGAGCTCAGCAGATACGCAGTATTTT. This sequence encodes CASRPPGSSADTQYF.